This T cell receptor beta chain was sequenced in a study of blood T cell repertoires in COVID-19. This clone has a single count. Measured with immunoSEQ multiplex PCR; TCRdb has only the in-frame clones, and not every one. The sample lists about 250,000 clones; about nine tenths were seen once. Donors in Cohort 3 who had recovered were those with two negative PCRs, healthcare professional clearance, or resolution of their symptoms. This CDR3 has 13 amino acids. The trim removed 3 bases at V and 5 bases at J, leaving 4 bases unmatched. CDR1 is DFQATT, CDR2 SNEGSKA, per germline (reference sequence). This chain links TRBV20-1 with TRBJ2-1; the match to TRBD1 covers 7 bases. What was sequenced was PBMCs or T cells enriched from blood (not recorded which). The TCR comes from a man aged 18 to 30 who had recovered from COVID-19. As DNA, the CDR3 is TGCAGTGCTAGTAGGGGGCGGAACAATGAGCAGTTCTTC. Residues: CSASRGRNNEQFF.